This T cell receptor beta chain was sequenced in a study of neurological immune-mediated disorders. This clonotype has ten or more counts. Its target is unknown. Sample time point: longitudinal time-point 2. PBMCs numbering 2 million and stored at -80 C yielded the unsorted libraries. TCRdb redid the calling of the 5' RACE reads with MiXCR, one entry per CDR3 protein. The sample comprises tens of thousands of distinct CDR3 sequences, about 13% of which are singletons, and about 2.5% rests with the top ten. There are 17 residues in the CDR3. Germline V gene lookup returns CDR1 SGHRS and CDR2 YFSETQ. V was cut by 3 bases and J by 5 bases, with 20 bases left in between. Findings and caveats of the study: No expanded-clone CDR3 amino acid sequence recurred across subjects, suggesting private TCR-beta repertoires. The greatest TCR clonal expansion appeared in HTLV-1-associated myelopathy and the smallest, falling below healthy controls, in multiple sclerosis.

The V call is TRBV5-1, the J call TRBJ2-2; D tentatively reads TRBD1 or TRBD2 (6 bases each). The sequencing sample was made of PBMCs. The clonotype comes from a woman in her 40s in good health. The CDR3 loop reads CASSSRNLGGRTGELFF. In DNA form, the CDR3 reads TGCGCCAGCAGCTCGCGGAATCTAGGGGGGAGAACCGGGGAGCTGTTTTTT.